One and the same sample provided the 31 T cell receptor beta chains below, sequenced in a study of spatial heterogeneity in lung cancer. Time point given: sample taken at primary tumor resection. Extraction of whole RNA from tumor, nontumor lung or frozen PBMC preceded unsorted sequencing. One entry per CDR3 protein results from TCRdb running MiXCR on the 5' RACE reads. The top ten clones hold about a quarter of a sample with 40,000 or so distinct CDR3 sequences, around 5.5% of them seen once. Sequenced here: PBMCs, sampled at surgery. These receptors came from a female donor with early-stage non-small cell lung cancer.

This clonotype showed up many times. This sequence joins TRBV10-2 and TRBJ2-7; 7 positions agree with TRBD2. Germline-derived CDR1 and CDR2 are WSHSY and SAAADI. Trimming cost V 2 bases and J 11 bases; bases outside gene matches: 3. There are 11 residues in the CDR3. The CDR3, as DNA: TGCGCCAGCAGTGAGGGGGGGGAGGAGTACTTC. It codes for CASSEGGEEYF.

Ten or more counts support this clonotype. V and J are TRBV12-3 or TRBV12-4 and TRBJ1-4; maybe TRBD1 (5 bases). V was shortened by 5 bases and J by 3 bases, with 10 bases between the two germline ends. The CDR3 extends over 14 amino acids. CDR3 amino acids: CASSRRVANEKLFF. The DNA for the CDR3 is TGTGCCAGCAGTCGCAGGGTTGCTAATGAAAAACTGTTTTTT.

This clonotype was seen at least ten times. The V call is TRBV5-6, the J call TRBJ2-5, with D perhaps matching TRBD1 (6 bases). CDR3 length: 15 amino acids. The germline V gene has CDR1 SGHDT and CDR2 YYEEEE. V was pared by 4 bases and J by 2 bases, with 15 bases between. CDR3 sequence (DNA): TGTGCCAGCAGCCACCGACAGGACCGACAAGAGACCCAGTACTTC. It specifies CASSHRQDRQETQYF.

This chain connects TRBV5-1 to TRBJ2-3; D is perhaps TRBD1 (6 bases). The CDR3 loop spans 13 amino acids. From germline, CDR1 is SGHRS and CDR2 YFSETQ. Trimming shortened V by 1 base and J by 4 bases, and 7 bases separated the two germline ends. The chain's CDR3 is CASSLKGADTQYF. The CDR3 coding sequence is TGCGCCAGCAGCTTGAAGGGGGCAGATACGCAGTATTTT.

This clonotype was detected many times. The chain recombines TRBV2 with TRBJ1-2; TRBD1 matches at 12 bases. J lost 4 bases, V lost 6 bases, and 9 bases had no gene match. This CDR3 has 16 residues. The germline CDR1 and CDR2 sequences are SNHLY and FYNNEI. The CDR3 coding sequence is TGTGCCAGCAGGGGCCCTACGGGACAGGGGGCCTATGGCTACACCTTC. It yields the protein CASRGPTGQGAYGYTF.

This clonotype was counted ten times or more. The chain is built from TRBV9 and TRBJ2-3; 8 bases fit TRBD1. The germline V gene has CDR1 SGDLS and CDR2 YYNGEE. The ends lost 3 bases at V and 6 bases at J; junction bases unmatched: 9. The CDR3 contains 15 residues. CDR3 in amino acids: CASSAGDRPGDTQYF. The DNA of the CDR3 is TGTGCCAGCAGCGCCGGGGACAGGCCGGGGGATACGCAGTATTTT.

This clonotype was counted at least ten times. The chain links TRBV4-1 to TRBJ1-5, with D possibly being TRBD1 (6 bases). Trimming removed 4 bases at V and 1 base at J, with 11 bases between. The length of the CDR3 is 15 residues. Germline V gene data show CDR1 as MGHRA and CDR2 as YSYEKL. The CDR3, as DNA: TGCGCCAGCAGCCTGGAGGGGGACAGCAATCAGCCCCAGCATTTT. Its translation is CASSLEGDSNQPQHF.

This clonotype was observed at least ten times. In DNA, the CDR3 is TGCAGCGTTGAAATGGCAGGGGAACAAGAGACCCAGTACTTC. As protein: CSVEMAGEQETQYF. The chain has TRBV29-1 and TRBJ2-5, with D perhaps matching TRBD1 (6 bases). The CDR3 has 14 residues. V was clipped by 2 bases and J by 2 bases, with 12 bases between them. The germline V gene has CDR1 SQVTM and CDR2 ANQGSEA.

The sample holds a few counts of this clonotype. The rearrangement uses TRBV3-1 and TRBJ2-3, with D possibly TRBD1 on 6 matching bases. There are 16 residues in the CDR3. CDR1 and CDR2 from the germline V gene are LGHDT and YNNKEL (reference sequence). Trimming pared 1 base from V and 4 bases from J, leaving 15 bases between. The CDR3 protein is CASSQAAGDGADTQYF. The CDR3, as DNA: TGTGCCAGCAGCCAAGCGGCAGGGGACGGCGCAGATACGCAGTATTTT.

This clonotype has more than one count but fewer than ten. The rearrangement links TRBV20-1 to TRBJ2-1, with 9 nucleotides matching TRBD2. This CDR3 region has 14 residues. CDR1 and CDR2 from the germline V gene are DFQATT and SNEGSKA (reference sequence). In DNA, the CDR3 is TGCAGGTCATTAGGGGGGACTAGCAGGAATGAGCAGTTCTTC. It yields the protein CRSLGGTSRNEQFF.

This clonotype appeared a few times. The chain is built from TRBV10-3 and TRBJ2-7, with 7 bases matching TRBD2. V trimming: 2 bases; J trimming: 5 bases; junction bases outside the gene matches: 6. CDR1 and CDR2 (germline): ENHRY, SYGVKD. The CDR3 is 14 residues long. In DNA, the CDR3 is TGTGCCATCAGTGAGGGGGAGGGATCCCACGAGCAGTACTTC. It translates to CAISEGEGSHEQYF.

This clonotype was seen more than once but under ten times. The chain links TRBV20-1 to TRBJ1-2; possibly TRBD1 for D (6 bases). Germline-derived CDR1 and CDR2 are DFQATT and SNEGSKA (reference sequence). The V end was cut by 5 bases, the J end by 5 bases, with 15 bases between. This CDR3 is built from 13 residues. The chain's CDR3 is CSAPREGEYGYTF. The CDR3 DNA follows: TGCAGTGCTCCACGAGAGGGGGAATATGGCTACACCTTC.

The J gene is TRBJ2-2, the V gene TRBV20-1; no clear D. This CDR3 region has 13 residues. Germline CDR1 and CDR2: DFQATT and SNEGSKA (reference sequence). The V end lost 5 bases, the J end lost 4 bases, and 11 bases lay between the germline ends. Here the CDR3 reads CSALGLGTGELFF. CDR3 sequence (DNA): TGCAGTGCTCTTGGGCTTGGCACCGGGGAGCTGTTTTTT.

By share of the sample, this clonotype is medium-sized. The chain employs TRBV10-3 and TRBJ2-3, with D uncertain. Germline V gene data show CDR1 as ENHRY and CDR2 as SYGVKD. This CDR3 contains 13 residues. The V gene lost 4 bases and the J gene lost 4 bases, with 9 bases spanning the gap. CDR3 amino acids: CAISARRPDTQYF. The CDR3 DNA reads TGTGCCATCAGTGCTAGGCGTCCAGATACGCAGTATTTT.

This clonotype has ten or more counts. CDR3 DNA: TGCAGTGCTCCGGGACAGGGGATCGGCCAGCCCCAGCATTTT. The encoded protein is CSAPGQGIGQPQHF. The V and J genes are TRBV20-1 and TRBJ1-5, with TRBD1 identical over 10 bases. The CDR3 sequence is 14 residues long. Trimming removed 5 bases from V and 7 bases from J; junction bases left unmatched: 8. Germline lookup yields CDR1 DFQATT and CDR2 SNEGSKA (reference sequence).

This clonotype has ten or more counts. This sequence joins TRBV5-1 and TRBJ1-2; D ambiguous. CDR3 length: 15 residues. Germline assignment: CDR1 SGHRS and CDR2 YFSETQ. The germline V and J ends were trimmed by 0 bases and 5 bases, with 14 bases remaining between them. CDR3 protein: CASSLDLRDVYGYTF. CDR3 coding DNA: TGCGCCAGCAGCTTGGACTTAAGGGATGTGTATGGCTACACCTTC.

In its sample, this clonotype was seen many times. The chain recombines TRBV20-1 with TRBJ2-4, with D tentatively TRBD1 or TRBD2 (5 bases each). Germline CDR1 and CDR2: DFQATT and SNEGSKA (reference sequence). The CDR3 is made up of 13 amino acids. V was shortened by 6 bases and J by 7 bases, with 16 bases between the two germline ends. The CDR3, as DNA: TGCAGTGCCGAGGGACCTCGCACGAACATTCAGTACTTC. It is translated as CSAEGPRTNIQYF.

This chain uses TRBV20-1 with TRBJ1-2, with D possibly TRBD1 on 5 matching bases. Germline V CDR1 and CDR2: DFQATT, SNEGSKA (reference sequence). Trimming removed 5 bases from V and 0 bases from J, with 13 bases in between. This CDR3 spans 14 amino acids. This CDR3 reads CSAGRAGANYGYTF. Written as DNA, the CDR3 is TGCAGTGCTGGCAGGGCGGGGGCTAACTATGGCTACACCTTC.

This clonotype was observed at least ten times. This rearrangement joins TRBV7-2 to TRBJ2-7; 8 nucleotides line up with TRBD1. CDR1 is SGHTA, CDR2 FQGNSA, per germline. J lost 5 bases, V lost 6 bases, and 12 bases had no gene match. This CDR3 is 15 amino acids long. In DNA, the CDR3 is TGTGCCAGCAGGGATTTGCAGGGGGCGGATCACGAGCAGTACTTC. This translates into CASRDLQGADHEQYF.

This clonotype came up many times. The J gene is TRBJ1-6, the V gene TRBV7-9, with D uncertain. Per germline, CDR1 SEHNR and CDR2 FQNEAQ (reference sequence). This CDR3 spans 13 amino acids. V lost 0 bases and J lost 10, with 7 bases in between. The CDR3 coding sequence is TGTGCCAGCAGCTTAGCTCGAGAATCACCCCTCCACTTT. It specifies CASSLARESPLHF.

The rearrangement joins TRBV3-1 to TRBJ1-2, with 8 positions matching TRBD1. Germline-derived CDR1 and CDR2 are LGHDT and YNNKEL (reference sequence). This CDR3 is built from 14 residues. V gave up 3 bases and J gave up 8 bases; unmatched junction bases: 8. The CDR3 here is CASSQRETGVGYTF. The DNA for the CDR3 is TGTGCCAGCAGCCAGAGGGAGACAGGGGTCGGCTACACCTTC. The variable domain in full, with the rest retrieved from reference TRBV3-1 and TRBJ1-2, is DTAVSQTPKYLVTQMGNDKSIKCEQNLGHDTMYWYKQDSKKFLKIMFSYNNKELIINETVPNRFSPKSPDKAHLNLHINSLELGDSAVYFCASSQRETGVGYTFGSGTRLTVV.

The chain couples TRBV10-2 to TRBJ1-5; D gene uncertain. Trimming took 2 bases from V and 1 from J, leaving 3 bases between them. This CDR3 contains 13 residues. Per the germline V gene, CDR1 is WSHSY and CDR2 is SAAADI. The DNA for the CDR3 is TGCGCCAGCAGTGAGCAAAGCAATCAGCCCCAGCATTTT. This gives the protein CASSEQSNQPQHF.

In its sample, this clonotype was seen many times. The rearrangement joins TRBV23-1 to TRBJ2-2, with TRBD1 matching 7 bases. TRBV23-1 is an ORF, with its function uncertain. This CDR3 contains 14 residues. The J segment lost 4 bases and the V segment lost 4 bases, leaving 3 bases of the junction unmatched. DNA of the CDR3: TGCGCCAGCAGTCCGGACAGGCCCACCGGGGAGCTGTTTTTT. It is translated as CASSPDRPTGELFF.

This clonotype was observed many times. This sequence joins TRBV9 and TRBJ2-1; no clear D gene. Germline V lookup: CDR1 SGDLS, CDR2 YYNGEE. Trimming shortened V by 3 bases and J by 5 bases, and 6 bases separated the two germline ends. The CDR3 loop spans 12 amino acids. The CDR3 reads CASSAFDNEQFF. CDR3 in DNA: TGTGCCAGCAGCGCCTTTGACAATGAGCAGTTCTTC.

The CDR3 is CASNGLAGASYNEQFF. The CDR3 nucleotides are TGTGCCAGCAACGGACTAGCGGGTGCTTCCTACAATGAGCAGTTCTTC. The chain combines TRBV12-3 or TRBV12-4 with TRBJ2-1; 11 nucleotides match TRBD2. Trimming cost V 7 bases and J 1 base; bases outside gene matches: 6. The CDR3 runs 16 residues.

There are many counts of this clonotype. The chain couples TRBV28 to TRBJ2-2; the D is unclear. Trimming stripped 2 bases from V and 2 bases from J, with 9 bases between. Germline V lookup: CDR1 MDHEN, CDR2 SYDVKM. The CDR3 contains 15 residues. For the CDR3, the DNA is TGTGCCAGCAGTTTAACCCACGCCAACACCGGGGAGCTGTTTTTT. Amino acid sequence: CASSLTHANTGELFF. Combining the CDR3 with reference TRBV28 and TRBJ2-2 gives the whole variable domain DVKVTQSSRYLVKRTGEKVFLECVQDMDHENMFWYRQDPGLGLRLIYFSYDVKMKEKGDIPEGYSVSREKKERFSLILESASTNQTSMYLCASSLTHANTGELFFGEGSRLTVL.

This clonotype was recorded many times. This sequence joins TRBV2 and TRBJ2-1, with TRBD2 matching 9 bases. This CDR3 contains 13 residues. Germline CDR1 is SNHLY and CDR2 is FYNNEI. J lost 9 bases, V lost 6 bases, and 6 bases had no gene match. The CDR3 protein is CASRVSLAGEQFF. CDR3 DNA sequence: TGTGCCAGCAGAGTATCACTAGCGGGTGAGCAGTTCTTC.

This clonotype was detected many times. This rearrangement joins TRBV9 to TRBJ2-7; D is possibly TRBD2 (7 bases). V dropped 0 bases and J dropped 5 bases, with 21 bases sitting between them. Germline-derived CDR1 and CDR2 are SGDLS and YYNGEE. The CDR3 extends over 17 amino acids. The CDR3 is CASSVAAGAHGGNEQYF. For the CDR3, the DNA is TGTGCCAGCAGCGTAGCGGCGGGGGCCCACGGGGGGAACGAGCAGTACTTC.

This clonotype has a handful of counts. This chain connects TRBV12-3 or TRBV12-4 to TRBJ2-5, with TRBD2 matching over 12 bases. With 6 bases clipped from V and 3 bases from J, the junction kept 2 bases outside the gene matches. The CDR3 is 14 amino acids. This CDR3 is CASRWTSGEETQYF. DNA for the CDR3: TGTGCCAGCAGGTGGACTAGCGGGGAAGAGACCCAGTACTTC.

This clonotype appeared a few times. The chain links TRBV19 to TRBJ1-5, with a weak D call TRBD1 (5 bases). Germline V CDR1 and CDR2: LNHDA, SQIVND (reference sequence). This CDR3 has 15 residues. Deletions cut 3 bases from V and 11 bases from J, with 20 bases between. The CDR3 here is CASSISEGAGAAQHF. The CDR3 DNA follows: TGTGCCAGTAGTATTAGTGAAGGGGCTGGTGCAGCCCAGCATTTT.

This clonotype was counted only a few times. The CDR3 DNA sequence: TGTGCCAGCACGGACAGGGTAGACACTGAAGCTTTCTTT. It yields the protein CASTDRVDTEAFF. This rearrangement joins TRBV6-2 or TRBV6-3 to TRBJ1-1; 8 bases fit TRBD1. From germline, CDR1 is MNHEY and CDR2 SVGEGT. Trimming at V came to 7 bases and at J to 3 bases, leaving 4 bases not matched to a gene. The CDR3 has 13 amino acids.